The clone carrying this T cell receptor beta chain was detected once. Sequencing was performed with immunoSEQ multiplex PCR; in TCRdb, only in-frame clones are kept and a portion is missing. The sample includes around 200,000 clones, around nine tenths of them seen just once. V lost 0 bases and J 7 bases, leaving 6 bases between the germline ends. CDR3 length equals 12 residues. Germline assignment: CDR1 SGHAT and CDR2 FQNNGV. The sample originates from a study of blood T cell repertoires in COVID-19. Looking at the study overall: Acute and convalescent COVID-19 specimens originated in the United States, Italy and Spain.

This TCR was recovered from a man in his fifties or sixties who had recovered from COVID-19. The chain uses TRBV11-2 and TRBJ1-2, with no clear D. The source material was peripheral blood. CDR3 in amino acids: CASSLDVSGYTF. The CDR3 DNA sequence: TGTGCCAGCAGCTTAGATGTCAGTGGCTACACCTTC. Full variable domain (missing parts from reference TRBV11-2 and TRBJ1-2): EAGVAQSPRYKIIEKRQSVAFWCNPISGHATLYWYQQILGQGPKLLIQFQNNGVVDDSQLPKDRFSAERLKGVDSTLKIQPAKLEDSAVYLCASSLDVSGYTFGSGTRLTVV.